A few counts support the clone carrying this T cell receptor beta chain. Trimming at V came to 5 bases and at J to 7 bases, leaving 7 bases not matched to a gene. The germline V gene encodes CDR1 SNHLY and CDR2 FYNNEI. This CDR3 is 15 amino acids long. These data originate in a study of blood T cell repertoires in COVID-19. In the study overall: The United States, Italy and Spain supplied acute and convalescent COVID-19 samples. Nucleic acid was either cDNA or gDNA, and it came from T cells, B-cell-depleted T cells, or PBMCs.

Source study methods: The authors estimated nucleated cell counts from reference gene primer amplification. The assay was immunoSEQ multiplex PCR, and TCRdb's table has in-frame clones only and misses some. That table furnishes V, J and clone size, whereas the DNA furnished D and trimming. The data hold over 85,000 clones, with less than 75% observed a single time. This chain links TRBV2 with TRBJ1-6; 8 bases fit TRBD1. This receptor was obtained from a woman aged 60 to 75 with acute or convalescent COVID-19. Sequencing was performed on peripheral blood. The CDR3 DNA sequence: TGTGCCAGCAGTCCGACAGGGGCTGGGAATTCACCCCTCCACTTT. It encodes CASSPTGAGNSPLHF.